Detailed here is one T cell receptor (beta chain). Antigen specificity is unknown. The data were obtained in a study of cytomegalovirus exposure and HLA in healthy donors. Overall study findings and caveats: Presence/absence analysis assumed near-uniform sequencing depth across donors. Reported findings show TCR beta sequences accurately forecast HLA-A and HLA-B alleles in most subjects. In an earlier analysis, about 87% or about 30%: the productive usage of most TCR beta V segments.

The PCR employed 60 Vbeta primers together with 13 Jbeta primers. Using immunoSEQ multiplex PCR, the repertoire was profiled, and TCRdb retains in-frame clones only, with some absent. The sample lists hundreds of thousands of clones, 85% to 90% occurring once. Germline CDR1 SGHVS, CDR2 FNYEAQ. The CDR3 sequence is 16 residues long. V lost 2 bases, J lost 2 bases, and 14 bases lay in between. The chain joins TRBV7-6 to TRBJ2-3; possible D gene TRBD2, 6 bases. This receptor was identified in a woman aged 18 to 35 in good health and CMV-seronegative. The sample comprised PBMCs. This chain's CDR3 is CASSLRQGLLTDTQYF. In DNA, the CDR3 is TGTGCCAGCAGCTTACGCCAGGGACTCCTCACAGATACGCAGTATTTT.